The rows below give T cell receptor beta chains drawn from one sample of a study of CD8+ T cells in alopecia areata. The repertoire was sequenced with immunoSEQ multiplex PCR; TCRdb's copy has only in-frame clones and lacks some. The sample gives some 200,000 clones, roughly 50% of which show up once; 5.5% is in the top ten. This material consisted of CD4+ T cells sorted from blood, taken at week 24, from a patient treated with tofacitinib. These receptors all stem from a human donor with alopecia areata. Each CDR3 is given with its conserved first and last residue. D genes are given only for firm matches. A row's size may be missing; if present it is once, few, many or a size class.

v_gene	d_gene	abundance	j_gene	CDR3nt	CDR3aa
TRBV27	TRBD1	once	TRBJ2-6	TGTGCCAGCGGTGTGCCGGGACAGGGGGGCTCTGGGGCCAACGTCCTGACTTTC	CASGVPGQGGSGANVLTF
TRBV6-5	TRBD1	few	TRBJ1-2	TGTGCCAGCAGAAAAACAACAGGGGGCGCGGATGGCTACACCTTC	CASRKTTGGADGYTF
TRBV5-1	.	.	TRBJ1-1	TGCGCCAGCAGCTTCACAAGGGGAGGGACTGAAGCTTTCTTT	CASSFTRGGTEAFF
TRBV5-4	.	few	TRBJ2-5	TGTGCCAGCAGCTTGGAGACCTACCAAGAGACCCAGTACTTC	CASSLETYQETQYF
TRBV7-2	TRBD2	few	TRBJ2-7	TGTGCCAGCAGCTTAGTCGAGACTAGCGGCGAGCAGTACTTC	CASSLVETSGEQYF
TRBV9	.	few	TRBJ2-5	TGTGCCAGCAGCGTACGGGGGCTGGGTGAGACCCAGTACTTC	CASSVRGLGETQYF
TRBV4-3	.	.	TRBJ2-6	TGCGCCAGCAGCCAGGACAGTCCTATCTCTGGGGCCAACGTCCTGACTTTC	CASSQDSPISGANVLTF
TRBV14	.	.	TRBJ1-3	TGTGCCAGCAGTCTCTCTGGAAACACCATATATTTT	CASSLSGNTIYF
TRBV5-1	TRBD1	.	TRBJ2-7	TGCGCCAGCAGCCCCGATCGTACCGGGACAGGGGTGTACGAGCAGTACTTC	CASSPDRTGTGVYEQYF
TRBV30	.	.	TRBJ2-3	TGTGCCTGGAGTGTACAGGAGGAGGATACGCAGTATTTT	CAWSVQEEDTQYF
TRBV4-1	.	few	TRBJ2-7	TGCGCCAGCAGCCGAGGATGGAGGGGGAACTACGAGCAGTACTTC	CASSRGWRGNYEQYF
TRBV4-2	.	.	TRBJ1-6	TGTGCCAGCAGCCAAGTGGGCCAGGGGAATAATTCACCCCTCCACTTT	CASSQVGQGNNSPLHF
TRBV7-2	TRBD1	.	TRBJ1-1	TGTGCCAGCAGCTTACGGCAGGGGGTCGCTGAAGCTTTCTTT	CASSLRQGVAEAFF
TRBV5-6	.	once	TRBJ1-2	TGTGCCAGCAGCTTGGAGGCAGCATATGGCTACACCTTC	CASSLEAAYGYTF
TRBV5-1	.	few	TRBJ2-7	TGCGCCAGCACTGAACAGGGAACCTCGTACGAGCAGTACTTC	CASTEQGTSYEQYF
TRBV5-1	TRBD1	.	TRBJ1-1	TGCGCCAGCGGGGGACAGAGGAACACTGAAGCTTTCTTT	CASGGQRNTEAFF
TRBV30	.	.	TRBJ1-1	TGTGCCTGGAGTGTTTCTTTCCGAACAGGACCGAACACTGAAGCTTTCTTT	CAWSVSFRTGPNTEAFF
TRBV2	.	.	TRBJ2-5	TGTGCCAGCAGATCTGACAGAGCGACCCAAGAGACCCAGTACTTC	CASRSDRATQETQYF
TRBV25-1	.	.	TRBJ1-2	TGTGCCAGCAGTTCCCCTGTCTTCGGTGGCTACACCTTC	CASSSPVFGGYTF
TRBV30	TRBD1	.	TRBJ1-2	TGTGCCTGGACTATGACAGGGAACTATGGCCACACCTTC	CAWTMTGNYGHTF
TRBV7-2	.	.	TRBJ2-7	TGTGCCAGCAGCCTAGAGGGTAGCGGCGCCCTCGAGCAGTACTTC	CASSLEGSGALEQYF
TRBV6-1	.	.	TRBJ1-2	TGTGCCAGCAGGAGAGGACAGCCAGAATATGGCTACACCTTC	CASRRGQPEYGYTF
TRBV29-1	TRBD2	.	TRBJ2-5	TGCAGCGTGGGTCTAGCGGGAGTAGGGCGAGAGACCCAGTACTTC	CSVGLAGVGRETQYF
TRBV28	TRBD1	many	TRBJ1-1	TGTGCCAGCAGTTTGGGCAGGGGGCGCCGGAGCACTGAAGCTTTCTTT	CASSLGRGRRSTEAFF
TRBV27	.	.	TRBJ2-1	TGTGCCAGCAGTTTATCCACCGGGACAAAATACAATGAGCAGTTCTTC	CASSLSTGTKYNEQFF
TRBV7-2	.	.	TRBJ2-1	TGTGCCAGCAGCTTATCGGCCGGGGGTGAGCAGTTCTTC	CASSLSAGGEQFF
TRBV9	.	.	TRBJ2-7	TGTGCCAGCAGCGGACCGGGATCGACGGCCGAGCAGTACTTC	CASSGPGSTAEQYF
TRBV29-1	TRBD2	.	TRBJ2-5	TGCAGCGTATCCGGGACTAGCCTCCTACCCAAAGAGACCCAGTACTTC	CSVSGTSLLPKETQYF
TRBV6-4	.	few	TRBJ2-3	TGTGCCAGCAGTGTTGGGACGGACGGAGATACGCAGTATTTT	CASSVGTDGDTQYF
TRBV29-1	.	.	TRBJ2-7	TGCAGCGTTCGGGACGGGGCCGAGCAGTACTTC	CSVRDGAEQYF
TRBV7-7	.	few	TRBJ2-5	TGTGCCAGCAGCCCGATGGACCTCATTAGCCAAGAGACCCAGTACTTC	CASSPMDLISQETQYF
TRBV7-2	.	.	TRBJ1-2	TGTGCCAGCAGCTTAGCGGGGCAGGGCAACTATGGCTACACCTTC	CASSLAGQGNYGYTF
TRBV6-6	TRBD2	.	TRBJ2-2	TGTGCCAGCAGTTACTCGCCGGGAGGTTCCACCGGGGAGCTGTTTTTT	CASSYSPGGSTGELFF
TRBV5-6	.	.	TRBJ1-3	TGTGCCAGCAGCTTATCATCCGGAAACACCATATATTTT	CASSLSSGNTIYF
TRBV5-6	.	.	TRBJ2-7	TGTGCCAGCAGCTTCGCGGCAGCATTCTACGAGCAGTACTTC	CASSFAAAFYEQYF
TRBV11-2	TRBD2	.	TRBJ2-5	TGTGCCAGCAGCATGCCCTTAGGGCTAGCGGGGAGGGAGACCCAGTACTTC	CASSMPLGLAGRETQYF
TRBV29-1	.	.	TRBJ2-3	TGCAGCGTTGTATCCGGGGGCTGGACAGATACGCAGTATTTT	CSVVSGGWTDTQYF
TRBV2	.	few	TRBJ2-1	TGTGCCACCCAGGACAGATTTTACAATGAGCAGTTCTTC	CATQDRFYNEQFF
TRBV14	.	.	TRBJ2-5	TGTGCCAGCAGCCAAAGGAACACGTGGGTGGAGACCCAGTACTTC	CASSQRNTWVETQYF
TRBV5-5	.	.	TRBJ2-5	TGTGCCAGCAGCTTGAGAGAGACCCAGTACTTC	CASSLRETQYF
TRBV19	TRBD1	.	TRBJ1-5	TGTGCCAGTAGTGGGGGACAGGGGGGTGGCAATCAGCCCCAGCATTTT	CASSGGQGGGNQPQHF
TRBV5-1	TRBD1	.	TRBJ2-7	TGCGCCACCCGTGTCGGACAGGGTGACGAGCAGTACTTC	CATRVGQGDEQYF
TRBV6-6	.	few	TRBJ2-1	TGTGCCAGCAGCCCAGACTGGGACAATGAGCAGTTCTTC	CASSPDWDNEQFF
TRBV6-5	.	.	TRBJ1-1	TGTGCCAGCAGCCGCGGGGGGGCTCGAGGAGCTTTCTTT	CASSRGGARGAFF
TRBV7-9	TRBD1	.	TRBJ1-1	TGTGCCAGCAGCTACGACAGGGCCATGAACACTGAAGCTTTCTTT	CASSYDRAMNTEAFF
TRBV27	.	many	TRBJ2-7	TGTGCCAGCAGTCTAGACAGGCGTTCCTACGAGCAGTACTTC	CASSLDRRSYEQYF
TRBV5-1	.	.	TRBJ2-3	TGCGCCAGCAGCTTGCTTAGCTGGGGGAGCACAGATACGCAGTATTTT	CASSLLSWGSTDTQYF
TRBV5-4	TRBD2	.	TRBJ2-5	TGTGCCAGCACCACCGGGGCTAGCGGGACCCAAGAGACCCAGTACTTC	CASTTGASGTQETQYF
TRBV7-2	.	few	TRBJ2-7	TGTGCCAGCAGCTCCTCGACGGGATACGAGCAGTACTTC	CASSSSTGYEQYF
TRBV4-2	TRBD2	.	TRBJ2-2	TGTGCCAGCAGCCCCGGGACTAGCGGGGGCGTCGCCGGGGAGCTGTTTTTT	CASSPGTSGGVAGELFF
TRBV7-2	TRBD2	.	TRBJ2-5	TGTGCCAGCAGCCGGAGACTAGCGGGGGGGTTCGGAGAGACCCAGTACTTC	CASSRRLAGGFGETQYF
TRBV7-2	TRBD2	.	TRBJ2-5	TGTGCCAGCAGCTTTAGCGGGGGGGAGACCCAGTACTTC	CASSFSGGETQYF
TRBV7-2	.	once	TRBJ1-2	TGTGCCAGCAGCCTCGCTGGACAGAACTATGGCTACACCTTC	CASSLAGQNYGYTF
TRBV4-3	.	.	TRBJ2-3	TGCGCCAGCAGCCAAGATCTAGTAGTGCACAGATATGATACGCAGTATTTT	CASSQDLVVHRYDTQYF
TRBV7-9	.	.	TRBJ2-1	TGTGCCAGCAGCGCGACGGCCCGTTTACCCTACAATGAGCAGTTCTTC	CASSATARLPYNEQFF
TRBV6-6	.	.	TRBJ1-6	TGTGCCAGCAGTTACTCGGCAGGTTTCAGGTCACCCCTCCACTTT	CASSYSAGFRSPLHF
TRBV29-1	TRBD1	.	TRBJ2-5	TGCAGCGTTGAATCGACAGGGGGGGAGACCCAGTACTTC	CSVESTGGETQYF
TRBV6-6	TRBD1	.	TRBJ1-1	TGTGCCAGCAGACGCCAGGGGGACACTGAAGCTTTCTTT	CASRRQGDTEAFF